This entry concerns a single T cell receptor (beta chain). The CDR3 runs to 14 residues. CDR1 and CDR2 from the germline V gene are LGHDT and YNNKEL (reference sequence). V lost 6 bases, J lost 4 bases, and 15 bases lay in between. Time point noted: patch test 3, about 24 weeks after DPC sensitization. Treatment given: therapeutic diphenylcyclopropenone sensitization with weekly scalp DPC. The entry originates in a study of human T cells and chemical hapten exposure. Using its own MiXCR run on the RACE reads, TCRdb lists one record per CDR3 protein. The sample gives about 160,000 distinct CDR3 sequences, roughly a quarter of which show up once; 2.1% is in the top ten.

This receptor was identified in a woman under 30 with alopecia areata. Some clones in this sample may be carry-over from other donors' samples. The source material was whole blood, sampled in connection with sensitization to the hapten diphenylcyclopropenone (DPC). The chain uses TRBV3-1 and TRBJ1-1, with D perhaps matching TRBD1 (6 bases). CDR3: CASSSRTAITEAFF. CDR3 in DNA: TGTGCCAGCAGTTCCAGGACAGCAATCACTGAAGCTTTCTTT.